Sequencing of this TCR beta chain was carried out in a study of blood T cell repertoires in COVID-19. Study-wide context: Acute and convalescent COVID-19 specimens originated in the United States, Italy and Spain. Sources were T cells, B-cell-depleted T cells, or PBMCs; the material itself was cDNA or gDNA.

Germline loops: CDR1 SEHNR, CDR2 FQNEAQ (reference sequence). After removal of 4 bases from V and 7 bases from J, the junction contained 3 bases not matched to a gene. The CDR3 totals 14 residues. Original methodology: The authors estimated nucleated cell counts from reference gene primer amplification. Sequencing used immunoSEQ multiplex PCR; TCRdb keeps in-frame clones, though not all of them. V and J calls plus clone size are reproduced from that table; the DNA served to infer D and trimming. The sample lists roughly 330,000 clones; roughly 88% were seen once. This sequence was found in a woman in her 50s with acute or convalescent COVID-19. This sequence joins TRBV7-9 and TRBJ1-6, with 8 bases aligning to TRBD1. The sample taken for sequencing was peripheral blood. Here the CDR3 reads CASSSGTGNSPLHF. The CDR3 nucleotides are TGTGCCAGCAGCTCCGGGACAGGAAATTCACCCCTCCACTTT.